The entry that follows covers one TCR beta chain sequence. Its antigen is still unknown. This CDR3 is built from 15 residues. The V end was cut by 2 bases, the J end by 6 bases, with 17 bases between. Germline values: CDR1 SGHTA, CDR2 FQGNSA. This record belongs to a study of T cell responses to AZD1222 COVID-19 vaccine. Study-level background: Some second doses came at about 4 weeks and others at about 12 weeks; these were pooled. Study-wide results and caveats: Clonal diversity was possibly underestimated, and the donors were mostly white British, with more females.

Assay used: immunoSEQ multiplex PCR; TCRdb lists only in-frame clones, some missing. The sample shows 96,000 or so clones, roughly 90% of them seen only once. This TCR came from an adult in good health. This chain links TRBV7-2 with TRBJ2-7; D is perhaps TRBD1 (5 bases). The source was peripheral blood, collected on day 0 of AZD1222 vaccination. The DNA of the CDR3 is TGTGCCAGCAGCTTAAATGGGCAGGGCCTTGGCGAGCAGTACTTC. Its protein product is CASSLNGQGLGEQYF.